This T cell receptor beta chain was identified in a study of identical twins (dated by TCRdb to about 2016). A note on the overall study: The study deep-sequenced TCR alpha and beta repertoires from monozygotic twins, unrelated adults of various ages and cord blood to test whether fetal clonotypes persist. To rule out contamination, replicate twin experiments were performed at different times with different library preparation protocols.

Overall study results and their limits: In monozygotic twins, out-of-frame TCR alpha sharing was systematically underestimated by recombination models, although the models agreed with sharing between unrelated individuals. Fewer insertions were carried by abundant cord blood beta clonotypes; a weaker similar trend was observed in young adult naive repertoires, while no such trend was observed in memory repertoires. Zero-insertion analyses could be partly confounded by invariant T cells such as MAIT and iNKT, though diverse VJ usage argued against such confounding for most clonotypes. Because the same donors could not be followed over many years, conclusions were based on cross-sectional statistical analysis. In beta out-of-frame sequences, excess twin sharing was weaker, because having fewer shared sequences lowered the signal-to-noise ratio. Compared with coincidental sharing between unrelated individuals, an excess of low generation-probability sequences was observed among out-of-frame TCR alpha sequences shared between twins.

The library was produced with 5' RACE. Sequencer: Illumina HiSeq 2000. A universal primer binding site was added through template switching, and the final cDNA carried a unique molecular identifier so that TCR cDNA molecules could be counted accurately. Specific primers in the conserved constant-segment region were used to synthesize first-strand cDNA for TCR alpha and beta chains. To control for contamination, every cDNA library carried two barcodes: a SMART-Mk sample barcode plus Illumina barcodes. Two successive PCR steps introduced TruSeq adapter sequences along with Illumina sample barcodes. The TCR alpha and beta cDNA libraries were sequenced on the Illumina HiSeq platform using custom primers. From the authors' description of their analysis: MiGEC was used to process raw reads and extract unique molecular identifiers, and MiXCR was used to find CDR3 positions. Recombination models were inferred per individual with the repgenHMM and IGoR tools using an EM algorithm. Shared clonotype analysis was performed with the tcR package in R, normalizing sharing by the product of cloneset sizes. Out-of-frame nonproductive sequences were analyzed to study raw recombination free of thymic and clonal selection effects. The public reads were reanalyzed by TCRdb: fastp trimming at Q25, MiXCR alignment, in-frame beta chains only. CDR3 protein sequences are deduplicated, and each keeps its most common genes and DNA. What appears here as the V and J calls and clone size reflects TCRdb's work, not the paper's. This sample comprises roughly 250,000 distinct CDR3 sequences, more than 13% of them detected only once. The top ten constitute around 8.9% of the sample.

All donors were healthy Caucasians. Miltenyi CD45RO+ enrichment and human naive T-cell isolation kits were used to isolate memory (CD45RO+) and naive T cells from PBMC. CDR3 length: 14 amino acids, cysteine to phenylalanine. Left in the record is the CDR3 DNA by itself, 42 bases read in frame from the first base. Germline trimming: 4 bases from V, 4 bases from J; junction bases outside gene matches: 5. The germline V gene sets CDR1 to SQVTM and CDR2 to ANQGSEA. Of note for this clonotype: The clone's antigen remains unknown. No base quality information exists; no much larger clone differs at one position.

In this chain, TRBV29-1 is recombined with TRBJ1-1; TRBD1 aligns with 11 central bases. This TCR came from a woman aged 18 to 35 in good health. Sequencing was done on a sample of memory (CD45RO+) T cells sorted from blood. The cell subset or site tag for this specimen amounts to: CD45RO+ enriched T cells. For the CDR3, the sequence is CSVVGGQGATEAFF. The nucleotide sequence reads as follows: TGCAGCGTTGTAGGCGGACAGGGGGCCACTGAAGCTTTCTTT.